This T cell receptor (delta chain) stems from a study of gamma delta lymphoproliferative disorders and STAT genes. Study-wide background: Each gamma-chain library started from at least 50 ng of genomic DNA, using the LymphoTrack Dx TCRG Assay. Delta-chain libraries followed the EuroClonality-NGS standard operating procedure.

Study conclusions and caveats: Control T cells likely spanned varied maturation stages, whereas leukemic cells were skewed toward terminal effectors. Apart from a couple of gamma clonotypes, major patient clonotypes were public.

TCRdb called clones anew from the multiplex PCR reads with CATT. The table records roughly 1,900 delta-chain clones, 2.5% to 3% of them present only once. Sequencing used genomic DNA taken from PBMCs of patients and controls. Per germline, CDR1 GEAIGNYY and CDR2 EKD. This CDR3 is 18 amino acids long. This clone was picked up a small number of times. The target antigen is unknown. This is likely an artifact of a read error, given a far larger clone one base away. This CDR3 is also generated by other DNA sequences in the sample. Input material: blood. This sequence joins TRDV2 and TRDJ2; 11 nucleotides align to TRDD3. The receptor's source is a human donor in good health. The CDR3 DNA reads as TGTGCCTGTGACACCGTACTGGGGGATAAAGCTTTGACAGCACAGCTCTTCTTT. Translated: CACDTVLGDKALTAQLFF.